The following is a T cell receptor beta chain sequence with its context. V was pared by 1 base and J by 8 bases, with 14 bases between. The CDR3 spans 15 residues. CDR1 is LGHNA, CDR2 YSLEER, per germline. TCRdb keeps only in-frame clones here, not all; method: immunoSEQ multiplex PCR. The sample yields 45,000 or so clones, roughly 80% seen once. This sample was included in a study of blood T cell repertoires in COVID-19. The chain joins TRBV4-3 to TRBJ1-4; tentative D call: TRBD1 (6 bases). The sequenced sample consisted of peripheral blood. The receptor was isolated from a man aged 70 or older with acute or convalescent COVID-19. The CDR3 bases are TGCGCCAGCAGCCAAGTGGGCAGGGGATACGAAAAACTGTTTTTT. Residues: CASSQVGRGYEKLFF.